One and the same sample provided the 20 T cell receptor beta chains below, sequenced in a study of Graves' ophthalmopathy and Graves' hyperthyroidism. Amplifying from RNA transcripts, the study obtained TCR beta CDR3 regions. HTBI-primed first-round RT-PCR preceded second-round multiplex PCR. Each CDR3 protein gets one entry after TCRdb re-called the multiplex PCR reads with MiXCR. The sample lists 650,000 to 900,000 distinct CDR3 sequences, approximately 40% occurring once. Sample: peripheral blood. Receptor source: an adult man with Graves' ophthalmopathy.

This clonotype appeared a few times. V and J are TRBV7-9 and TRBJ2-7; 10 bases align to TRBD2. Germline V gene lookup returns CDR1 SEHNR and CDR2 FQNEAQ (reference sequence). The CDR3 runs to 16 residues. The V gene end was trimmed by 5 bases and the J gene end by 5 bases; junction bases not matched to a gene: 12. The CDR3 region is CASSPFEAGGRNEQYF. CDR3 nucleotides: TGTGCCAGCAGCCCCTTCGAAGCGGGGGGGCGTAACGAGCAGTACTTC.

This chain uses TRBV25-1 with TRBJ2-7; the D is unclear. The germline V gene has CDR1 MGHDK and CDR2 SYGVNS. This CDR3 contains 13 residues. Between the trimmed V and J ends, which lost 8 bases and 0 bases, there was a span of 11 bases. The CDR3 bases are TGTGCCAGCGAAGACCGGGCCTCCTACGAGCAGTACTTC. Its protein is CASEDRASYEQYF.

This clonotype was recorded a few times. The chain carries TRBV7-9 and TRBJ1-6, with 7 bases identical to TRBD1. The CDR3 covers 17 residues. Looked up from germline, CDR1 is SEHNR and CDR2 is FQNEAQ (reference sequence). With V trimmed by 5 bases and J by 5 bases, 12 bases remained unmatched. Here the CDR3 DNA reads TGTGCCAGCAGCCAAGAACCCACGGGACAGCATAATTCACCCCTCCACTTT. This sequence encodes CASSQEPTGQHNSPLHF.

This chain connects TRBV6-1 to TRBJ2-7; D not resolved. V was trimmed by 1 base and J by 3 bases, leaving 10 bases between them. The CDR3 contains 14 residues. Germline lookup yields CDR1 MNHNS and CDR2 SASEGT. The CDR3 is CASSEGIGLYEQYF. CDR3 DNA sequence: TGTGCCAGCAGTGAAGGGATAGGGCTCTACGAGCAGTACTTC.

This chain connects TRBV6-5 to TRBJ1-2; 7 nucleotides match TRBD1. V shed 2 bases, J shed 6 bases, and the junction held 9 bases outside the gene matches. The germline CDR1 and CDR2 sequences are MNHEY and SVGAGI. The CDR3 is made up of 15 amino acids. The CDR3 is CASSYRQNRGDGYTF. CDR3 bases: TGTGCCAGCAGTTACCGTCAAAACAGGGGCGATGGCTACACCTTC.

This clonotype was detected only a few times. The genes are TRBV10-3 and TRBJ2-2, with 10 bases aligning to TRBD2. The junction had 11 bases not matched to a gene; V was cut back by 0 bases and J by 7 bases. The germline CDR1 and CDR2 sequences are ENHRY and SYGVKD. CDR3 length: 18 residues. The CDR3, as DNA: TGTGCCATCAGTGAGTCCGCCCTAGCGGGAGCGATTAGCGGGGAGCTGTTTTTT. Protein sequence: CAISESALAGAISGELFF.

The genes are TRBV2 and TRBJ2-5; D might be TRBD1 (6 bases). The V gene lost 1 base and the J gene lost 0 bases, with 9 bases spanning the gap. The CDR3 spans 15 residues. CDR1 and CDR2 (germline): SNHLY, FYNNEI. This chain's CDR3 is CASSEGEGDQETQYF. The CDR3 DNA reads TGTGCCAGCAGTGAAGGTGAGGGGGACCAAGAGACCCAGTACTTC. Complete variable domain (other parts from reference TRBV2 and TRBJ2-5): EPEVTQTPSHQVTQMGQEVILRCVPISNHLYFYWYRQILGQKVEFLVSFYNNEISEKSEIFDDQFSVERPDGSNFTLKIRSTKLEDSAMYFCASSEGEGDQETQYFGPGTRLLVL.

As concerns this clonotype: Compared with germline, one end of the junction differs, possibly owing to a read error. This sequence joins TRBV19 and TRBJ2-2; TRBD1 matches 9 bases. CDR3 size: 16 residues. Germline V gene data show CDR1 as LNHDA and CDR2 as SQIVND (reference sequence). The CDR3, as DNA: TGTGCCAGTAGTATCCCCGGGACAGGGAACTCCGGGGAGCTGTTTTTT. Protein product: CASSIPGTGNSGELFF.

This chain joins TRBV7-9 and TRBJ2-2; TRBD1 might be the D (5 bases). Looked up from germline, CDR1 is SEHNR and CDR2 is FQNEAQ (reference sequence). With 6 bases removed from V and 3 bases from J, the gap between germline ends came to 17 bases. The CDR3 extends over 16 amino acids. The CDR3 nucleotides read TGTGCCAGCAGTTTGAGTGGGGCCGCTGACACCGGGGAGCTGTTTTTT. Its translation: CASSLSGAADTGELFF.

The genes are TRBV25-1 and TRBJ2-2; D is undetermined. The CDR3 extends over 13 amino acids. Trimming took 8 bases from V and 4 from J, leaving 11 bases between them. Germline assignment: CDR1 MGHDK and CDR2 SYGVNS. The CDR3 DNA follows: TGTGCCAGCGCTAGTGAGTCCACCGGGGAGCTGTTTTTT. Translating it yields CASASESTGELFF.

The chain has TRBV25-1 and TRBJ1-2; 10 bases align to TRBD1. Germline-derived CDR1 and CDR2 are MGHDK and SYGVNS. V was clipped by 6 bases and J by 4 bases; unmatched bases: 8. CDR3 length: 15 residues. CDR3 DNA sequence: TGTGCCAGCAGGCGGGGGACAGGGGCGGGCTATGGCTACACCTTC. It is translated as CASRRGTGAGYGYTF.

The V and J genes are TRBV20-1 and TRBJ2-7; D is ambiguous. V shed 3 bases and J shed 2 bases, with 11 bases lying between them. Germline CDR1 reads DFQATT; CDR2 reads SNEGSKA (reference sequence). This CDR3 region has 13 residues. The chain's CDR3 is CSASRLATYEQYF. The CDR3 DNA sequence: TGCAGTGCTAGTAGGTTGGCAACCTACGAGCAGTACTTC.

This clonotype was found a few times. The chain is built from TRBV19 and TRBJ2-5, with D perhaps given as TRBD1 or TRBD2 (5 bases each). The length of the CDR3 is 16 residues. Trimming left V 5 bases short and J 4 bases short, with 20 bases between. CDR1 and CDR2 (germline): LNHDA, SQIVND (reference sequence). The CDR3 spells CASSPRDRGSRETQYF. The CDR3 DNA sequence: TGTGCCAGTAGTCCCCGGGACCGAGGCAGTCGAGAGACCCAGTACTTC.

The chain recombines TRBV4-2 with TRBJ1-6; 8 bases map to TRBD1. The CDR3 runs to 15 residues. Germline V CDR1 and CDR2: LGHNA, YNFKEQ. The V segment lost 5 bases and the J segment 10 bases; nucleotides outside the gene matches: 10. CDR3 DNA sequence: TGTGCCAGCAGCTTAGGGGCAGGGGGCGGCTCACCCCTCCACTTT. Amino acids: CASSLGAGGGSPLHF.

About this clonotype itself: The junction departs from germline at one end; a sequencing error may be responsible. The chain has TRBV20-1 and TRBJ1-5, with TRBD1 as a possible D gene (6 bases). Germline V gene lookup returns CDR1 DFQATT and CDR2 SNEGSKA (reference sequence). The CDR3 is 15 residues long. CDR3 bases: TGCAGTGCTAGAGATGGAACAGGGAACAATCAGCCCAAGCATTTT. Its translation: CSARDGTGNNQPKHF.

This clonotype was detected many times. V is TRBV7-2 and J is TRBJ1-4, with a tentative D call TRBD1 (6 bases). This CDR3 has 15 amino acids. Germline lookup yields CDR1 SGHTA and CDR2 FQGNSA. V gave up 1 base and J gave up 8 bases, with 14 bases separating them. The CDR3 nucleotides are TGTGCCAGCAGCTTAGGTTTCAGGGGTGGAGAAAAACTGTTTTTT. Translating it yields CASSLGFRGGEKLFF.

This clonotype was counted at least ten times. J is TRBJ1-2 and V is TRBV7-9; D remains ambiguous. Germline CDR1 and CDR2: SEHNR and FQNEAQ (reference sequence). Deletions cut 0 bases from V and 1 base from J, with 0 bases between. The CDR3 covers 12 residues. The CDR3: CASSLANYGYTF. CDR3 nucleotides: TGTGCCAGCAGCTTAGCTAACTATGGCTACACCTTC.

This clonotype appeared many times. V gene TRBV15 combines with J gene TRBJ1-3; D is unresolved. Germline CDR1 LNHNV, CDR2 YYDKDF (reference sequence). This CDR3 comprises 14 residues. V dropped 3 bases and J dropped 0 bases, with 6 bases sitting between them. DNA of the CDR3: TGTGCCACCAGCAGGGAACACTCTGGAAACACCATATATTTT. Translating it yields CATSREHSGNTIYF. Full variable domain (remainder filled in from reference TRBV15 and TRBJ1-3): DAMVIQNPRYQVTQFGKPVTLSCSQTLNHNVMYWYQQKSSQAPKLLFHYYDKDFNNEADTPDNFQSRRPNTSFCFLDIRSPGLGDTAMYLCATSREHSGNTIYFGEGSWLTVV.

The CDR3 DNA is TGTGCCAGCAGTTACCCCCGTGGAAGCGGGAGTCGCCCGGAGACCCAGTACTTC. Its translation: CASSYPRGSGSRPETQYF. The chain links TRBV25-1 to TRBJ2-5; 8 bases are a match to TRBD2. The CDR3 is 18 residues long. Germline assignment: CDR1 MGHDK and CDR2 SYGVNS. V was clipped by 5 bases and J by 5 bases; unmatched bases: 19.

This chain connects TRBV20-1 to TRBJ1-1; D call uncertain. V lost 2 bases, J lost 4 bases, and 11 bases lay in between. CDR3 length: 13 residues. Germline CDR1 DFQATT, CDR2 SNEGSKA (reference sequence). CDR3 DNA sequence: TGCAGTGCTAGACTCTCGGACTTCACTGAAGCTTTCTTT. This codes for CSARLSDFTEAFF.